A single sample gave rise to the 8 T cell receptor beta chains below, sequenced in a study of cytomegalovirus exposure and HLA in healthy donors. Both 60 Vbeta primers and 13 Jbeta primers went into the PCR. The method was immunoSEQ multiplex PCR; TCRdb's version includes in-frame clones alone and lacks a portion of them. The sample contains under 200,000 clones, more than 75% of which appear only once. The material sequenced was PBMCs. These receptors were taken from a man younger than 35 in good health and CMV-seropositive.

This CDR3 is CASRQGTNTGELFF. As DNA, the CDR3 is TGTGCCAGCAGACAGGGGACGAACACCGGGGAGCTGTTTTTT. The rearrangement joins TRBV6-5 to TRBJ2-2; 7 nucleotides align to TRBD1. Per the germline V gene, CDR1 is MNHEY and CDR2 is SVGAGI. The junction had 1 base not matched to a gene; V was cut back by 6 bases and J by 0 bases. CDR3 length: 14 residues.

V usage is TRBV9 and J usage is TRBJ2-3, with D possibly TRBD2 on 5 matching bases. This CDR3 is 14 amino acids long. CDR1 is SGDLS, CDR2 YYNGEE, per germline. The V gene lost 1 base and the J gene lost 2 bases, with 8 bases spanning the gap. The CDR3 sequence is CASSVPAATDTQYF. DNA of the CDR3: TGTGCCAGCAGCGTACCAGCGGCCACAGATACGCAGTATTTT.

The V gene is TRBV6-6, the J gene TRBJ1-2; D uncertain. Germline V lookup: CDR1 MNHNY, CDR2 SVGAGI (reference sequence). This CDR3 spans 15 amino acids. Between the trimmed V and J ends, which lost 7 bases and 2 bases, there was a span of 17 bases. The CDR3 sequence is CASTSSWGENYGYTF. CDR3 nucleotides: TGTGCCAGCACCTCGTCATGGGGAGAGAACTATGGCTACACCTTC.

The chain combines TRBV11-3 with TRBJ2-5, with 11 bases lining up with TRBD2. Germline CDR1 is SGHNT and CDR2 is YENEEA. CDR3 size: 16 residues. The trim removed 5 bases at V and 3 bases at J, leaving 8 bases unmatched. The CDR3 reads CASSVSGGGGEETQYF. As DNA, the CDR3 is TGTGCCAGCAGCGTTAGCGGGGGGGGAGGTGAAGAGACCCAGTACTTC.

The chain couples TRBV4-2 to TRBJ1-5; maybe TRBD1 (5 bases). Germline V CDR1 and CDR2: LGHNA, YNFKEQ. V dropped 0 bases and J dropped 6 bases, with 12 bases sitting between them. The CDR3 has 15 amino acids. The CDR3 is CASSQEGRGVQPQHF. CDR3 coding DNA: TGTGCCAGCAGCCAAGAAGGGCGGGGGGTTCAGCCCCAGCATTTT.

The rearrangement joins TRBV5-1 to TRBJ1-2, with D tentatively TRBD1 (5 bases). Looked up from germline, CDR1 is SGHRS and CDR2 is YFSETQ. The CDR3 runs 14 residues. The V and J ends lost 0 bases and 1 base respectively, with 7 bases between them. CDR3 in DNA: TGCGCCAGCAGCTTGGACAGGAGTAACTATGGCTACACCTTC. Translated, it gives CASSLDRSNYGYTF.

The genes are TRBV11-2 and TRBJ2-3, with 8 bases aligning to TRBD2. There are 15 residues in the CDR3. V was pared by 3 bases and J by 3 bases, with 5 bases of the junction left unmatched. In germline, CDR1 is SGHAT, CDR2 FQNNGV. CDR3 sequence (DNA): TGTGCCAGCAGCTTTACGGGAGGGGGAACAGATACGCAGTATTTT. As protein: CASSFTGGGTDTQYF.

This sequence joins TRBV4-3 and TRBJ2-1; D remains unclear. Germline CDR1 and CDR2: LGHNA and YSLEER. This CDR3 region has 13 residues. V lost 2 bases to trimming and J lost 9 bases, with 11 bases between them. The CDR3 protein is CASSQMERSEQFF. The DNA for the CDR3 is TGCGCCAGCAGCCAAATGGAGAGAAGTGAGCAGTTCTTC.